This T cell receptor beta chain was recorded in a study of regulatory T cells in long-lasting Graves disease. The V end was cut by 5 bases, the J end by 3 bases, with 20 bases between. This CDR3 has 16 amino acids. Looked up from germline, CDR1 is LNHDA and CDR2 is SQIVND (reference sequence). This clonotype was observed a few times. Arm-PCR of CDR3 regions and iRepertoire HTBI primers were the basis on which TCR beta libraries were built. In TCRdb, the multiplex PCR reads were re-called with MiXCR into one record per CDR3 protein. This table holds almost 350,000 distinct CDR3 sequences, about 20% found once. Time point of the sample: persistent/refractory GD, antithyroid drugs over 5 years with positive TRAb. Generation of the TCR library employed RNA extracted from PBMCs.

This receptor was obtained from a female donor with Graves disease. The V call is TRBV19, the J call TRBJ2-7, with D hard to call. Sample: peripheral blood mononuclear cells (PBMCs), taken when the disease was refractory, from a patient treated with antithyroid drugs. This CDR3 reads CASSPFLVFLGYEQYF. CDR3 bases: TGTGCCAGTAGTCCCTTCTTGGTCTTCCTCGGCTACGAGCAGTACTTC.